This T cell receptor (beta chain) appears in the sequencing data of a study of blood T cell repertoires in COVID-19. Study information: There were acute and convalescent COVID-19 samples, and they came from the United States, Italy and Spain. T cells, B-cell-depleted T cells, or PBMCs provided the cDNA or gDNA that served as material.

From germline, CDR1 is MRHNA and CDR2 SNTAGT. The V gene end was trimmed by 0 bases and the J gene end by 8 bases; junction bases not matched to a gene: 10. This CDR3 has 17 amino acids. In the authors' workflow: Estimates of nucleated cell counts were drawn from the amplification of reference gene primers. The assay was immunoSEQ multiplex PCR, and TCRdb's table has in-frame clones only and misses some. That table furnishes V, J and clone size, whereas the DNA furnished D and trimming. The sample contains about 86,000 clones, over 80% of which appear only once. The specimen sequenced was peripheral blood. This sequence was found in a woman of 80 years or more with active or convalescent COVID-19. The V gene is TRBV6-4, the J gene TRBJ1-6, with 7 bases matching TRBD1. The CDR3 nucleotides read TGTGCCAGCAGTGACTCACAAGACAGGGAGGATTATTCACCCCTCCACTTT. Translating gives CASSDSQDREDYSPLHF.